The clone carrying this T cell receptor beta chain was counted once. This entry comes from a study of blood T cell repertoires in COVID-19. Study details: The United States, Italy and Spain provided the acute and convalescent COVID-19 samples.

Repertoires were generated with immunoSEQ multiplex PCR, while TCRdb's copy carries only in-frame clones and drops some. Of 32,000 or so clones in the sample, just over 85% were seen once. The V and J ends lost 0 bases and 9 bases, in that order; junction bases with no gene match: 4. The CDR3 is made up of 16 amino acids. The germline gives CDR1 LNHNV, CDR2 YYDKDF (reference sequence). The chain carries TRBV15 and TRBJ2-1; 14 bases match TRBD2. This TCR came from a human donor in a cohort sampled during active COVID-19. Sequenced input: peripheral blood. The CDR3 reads CATSRDEGLAGAEQFF. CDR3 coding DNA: TGTGCCACCAGCAGAGATGAGGGACTAGCGGGAGCTGAGCAGTTCTTC.